A selection of T cell receptor beta chains follows, all from one sample in a study of blood T cell repertoires in COVID-19. Method: immunoSEQ multiplex PCR; TCRdb's copy keeps in-frame clones and lacks some. This table has about 400,000 clones, around 90% appearing once. Input material: PBMCs or T cells enriched from blood (not recorded which). The receptors were sampled from a woman aged 40 to 49 with acute COVID-19. CDR3s include the opening cysteine and the closing phenylalanine or tryptophan. D genes are given only for firm matches. The listing skips clone size in some rows; elsewhere it reads once, few, many or a size class.

CDR3 protein	CDR3 DNA	clone size	D gene	V gene	J gene
CASSSDLTQTQYF	TGTGCCAGCAGCTCGGACTTAACACAGACCCAGTACTTC	-	-	TRBV11-2	TRBJ2-5
CASSQDLSGVTDTQYF	TGCGCCAGCAGCCAAGATCTCAGCGGGGTCACAGATACGCAGTATTTT	few	TRBD2	TRBV4-1	TRBJ2-3
CASKPSGAPTDTQYF	TGCGCCAGCAAGCCTAGCGGGGCCCCTACAGATACGCAGTATTTT	-	TRBD2	TRBV5-1	TRBJ2-3
CASSFSEGTEAFF	TGTGCCAGCAGTTTTTCAGAGGGCACTGAAGCTTTCTTT	-	-	TRBV12-3/TRBV12-4	TRBJ1-1
CAISKGGTEAFF	TGTGCCATCTCGAAGGGAGGCACTGAAGCTTTCTTT	-	-	TRBV10-3	TRBJ1-1
CASSLRDIQETQYF	TGTGCCAGCAGCCTCAGGGATATTCAAGAGACCCAGTACTTC	-	-	TRBV7-8	TRBJ2-5
CSVPRDRESQETQYF	TGCAGCGTTCCCCGGGACAGGGAGTCCCAAGAGACCCAGTACTTC	-	TRBD1	TRBV29-1	TRBJ2-5
CASSLASGRYEQYF	TGCGCCAGCAGCTTAGCTAGCGGTCGGTACGAGCAGTACTTC	-	TRBD2	TRBV5-1	TRBJ2-7
CASSQIESYEQYF	TGTGCCAGCAGCCAAATAGAGAGCTACGAGCAGTACTTC	few	-	TRBV7-4	TRBJ2-7
CASSTDRGNRDGYTF	TGCGCCAGCAGCACGGACAGGGGGAATCGGGATGGCTACACCTTC	-	TRBD1	TRBV5-1	TRBJ1-2
CASSPYQILLDTYNSPLHF	TGTGCCAGCTCACCATATCAGATTCTACTAGACACTTATAATTCACCCCTCCACTTT	-	-	TRBV18	TRBJ1-6
CASRRRPGQGLRATEAFF	TGTGCCAGCAGACGACGTCCGGGACAGGGCCTTCGAGCGACTGAAGCTTTCTTT	-	TRBD1	TRBV11-2	TRBJ1-1
CASSQALRGGQETQYF	TGTGCCAGCAGCCAAGCCCTCCGCGGGGGCCAAGAGACCCAGTACTTC	-	TRBD2	TRBV4-2	TRBJ2-5
CASSRQLAGAPDTQYF	TGCGCCAGCTCAAGACAACTAGCGGGGGCTCCAGATACGCAGTATTTT	-	TRBD2	TRBV10-1	TRBJ2-3
CASTPTVTSGNTIYF	TGTGCCAGCACACCGACAGTTACGTCTGGAAACACCATATATTTT	-	-	TRBV11-2	TRBJ1-3
CASSLDQGGSYTF	TGTGCCAGCAGTTTGGACCAGGGAGGTAGCTACACCTTC	few	-	TRBV2	TRBJ1-2
CAWDTGTRSYNSPLHF	TGTGCCTGGGATACAGGGACCCGCTCCTATAATTCACCCCTCCACTTT	-	-	TRBV30	TRBJ1-6
CASSRYQGGEQFF	TGTGCCAGCAGTCGATATCAGGGAGGTGAGCAGTTCTTC	-	-	TRBV14	TRBJ2-1
CASSLGQAGGYTF	TGTGCCAGCTCCCTGGGACAGGCGGGAGGCTACACCTTC	-	TRBD1	TRBV27	TRBJ1-2
CASRRGGTEAFF	TGTGCCAGCAGGAGAGGGGGCACTGAAGCTTTCTTT	-	-	TRBV27	TRBJ1-1
CASRLRWEVGYGYTF	TGTGCCAGCAGGTTAAGGTGGGAGGTAGGCTATGGCTACACCTTC	once	-	TRBV27	TRBJ1-2
CASSYTDRDPDTQYF	TGTGCCAGCAGTTACACCGACAGGGATCCAGATACGCAGTATTTT	-	TRBD1	TRBV6-2/TRBV6-3	TRBJ2-3
CASSDQSANTGELFF	TGTGCCAGCAGTGATCAGTCCGCGAACACCGGGGAGCTGTTTTTT	-	-	TRBV6-1	TRBJ2-2
CASSQDWGGRGTQYF	TGTGCCAGCAGCCAAGATTGGGGGGGAAGGGGGACCCAGTACTTC	-	TRBD2	TRBV3-1/TRBV3-2	TRBJ2-5
CASSEARQGKPARSNEQFF	TGTGCCAGCAGTGAAGCCAGGCAGGGGAAACCCGCAAGAAGCAATGAGCAGTTCTTC	-	-	TRBV2	TRBJ2-1
CASSLLAGVVPGELFF	TGTGCCAGCAGCTTACTAGCGGGAGTGGTCCCCGGGGAGCTGTTTTTT	-	TRBD2	TRBV7-6	TRBJ2-2
CAWSDPGDAEAFF	TGTGCCTGGAGTGATCCGGGGGATGCTGAAGCTTTCTTT	-	-	TRBV30	TRBJ1-1
CASSTGQSNYGYTF	TGTGCCAGCTCAACGGGACAGAGTAACTATGGCTACACCTTC	-	TRBD1	TRBV18	TRBJ1-2
CASSFRLARTDTQYF	TGTGCCAGCAGTTTTAGACTAGCGCGCACAGATACGCAGTATTTT	-	TRBD2	TRBV7-2	TRBJ2-3
CASRRRWAGENEQFF	TGTGCCAGCAGACGCAGGTGGGCAGGGGAAAATGAGCAGTTCTTC	few	-	TRBV2	TRBJ2-1
CASSLGTMGNTEAFF	TGTGCCAGCTCACTCGGGACAATGGGGAACACTGAAGCTTTCTTT	-	-	TRBV18	TRBJ1-1
CATSRVRDRGIFEVDRMDGYTF	TGTGCCACCAGCAGAGTTAGGGACAGGGGTATCTTTGAGGTAGATAGGATGGATGGCTACACCTTC	-	TRBD1	TRBV15	TRBJ1-2
CASSPGLGRPDTQYF	TGCGCCAGCAGCCCCGGACTAGGGAGACCAGATACGCAGTATTTT	-	TRBD2	TRBV4-1	TRBJ2-3
CATSRGLASDTQYF	TGTGCCACCTCCCGGGGACTAGCCTCAGATACGCAGTATTTT	once	TRBD2	TRBV19	TRBJ2-3
CASSPSRGGGGYEQYF	TGTGCCAGCAGCCCTTCCCGAGGAGGGGGCGGTTACGAGCAGTACTTC	-	-	TRBV3-1/TRBV3-2	TRBJ2-7
CASSPRTSPGELFF	TGTGCCAGCAGCCCGCGGACTAGCCCCGGGGAGCTGTTTTTT	-	TRBD2	TRBV7-9	TRBJ2-2
CASSHHRADGYTF	TGTGCCAGCAGTCACCACAGGGCTGATGGCTACACCTTC	few	-	TRBV6-5	TRBJ1-2
CATSKASNSYNEQFF	TGTGCCACCAGCAAGGCTAGTAACTCCTACAATGAGCAGTTCTTC	-	-	TRBV15	TRBJ2-1